The clone carrying this T cell receptor (beta chain) was picked up a small number of times. Its matching antigen is unknown. For the second PCR, which ran for about 6 to 11 cycles, a sample-barcoded 5' primer and a J-beta primer mix were used. TCRdb redid the calling of the 5' RACE reads with MiXCR, one entry per CDR3 protein. The sample lists approximately 490,000 distinct CDR3 sequences; about 24% were seen once. This sample was taken from a study of blood T cells in healthy people across ages. The study, taken as a whole, reports: When set beside aged donors, long-lived donors presented more naive CD4+ cells and higher diversity.

Trimming removed 6 bases at V and 4 bases at J, with 18 bases between. Germline CDR1 reads MDHEN; CDR2 reads SYDVKM. The CDR3 runs to 15 residues. The donors, all healthy, were Caucasians living in Russia, aged roughly 6 to 100. Staff drew 9 to 10 milliliters of peripheral blood from each donor. This same sample was also part of a study on T cells of mothers and their children.

The chain employs TRBV28 and TRBJ1-2; possible D gene TRBD1, 5 bases. The clonotype was recovered from a boy aged 5-17 years in good health. Sequenced material: blood. In nucleotides, the CDR3 is TGTGCCAGCAGGGTTCTTCTAAGGGGCTTCTATGGCTACACCTTC. Translated: CASRVLLRGFYGYTF.